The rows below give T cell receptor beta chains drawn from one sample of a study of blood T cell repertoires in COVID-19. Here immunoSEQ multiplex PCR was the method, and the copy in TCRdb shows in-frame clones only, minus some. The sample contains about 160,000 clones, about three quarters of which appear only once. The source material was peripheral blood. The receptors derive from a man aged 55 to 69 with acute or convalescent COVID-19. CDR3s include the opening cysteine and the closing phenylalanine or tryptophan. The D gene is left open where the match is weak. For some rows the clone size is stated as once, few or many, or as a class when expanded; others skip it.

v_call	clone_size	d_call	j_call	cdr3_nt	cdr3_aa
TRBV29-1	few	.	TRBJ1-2	TGCAGCGTTGTACCCAGGTCCTATGGCTACACCTTC	CSVVPRSYGYTF
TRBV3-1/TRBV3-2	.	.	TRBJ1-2	TGTGCCAGCAGCCAGACCGACAGGCCCGGCGGCTACACCTTC	CASSQTDRPGGYTF
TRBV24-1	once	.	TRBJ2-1	TGTGCCACCAGTGACTCCAGGGTTTTCTACAATGAGCAGTTCTTC	CATSDSRVFYNEQFF
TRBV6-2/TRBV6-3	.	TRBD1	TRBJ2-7	TGTGCCAGCAGTCTGGGACAGCGTCATTCCTACGAGCAGTACTTC	CASSLGQRHSYEQYF
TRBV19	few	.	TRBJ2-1	TGTGCCAGTAGTATTGGCACCTACAATGAGCAGTTCTTC	CASSIGTYNEQFF
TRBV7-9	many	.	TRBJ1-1	TGTGCCAGCCTGGCCGGGAGGACTGAAGCTTTCTTT	CASLAGRTEAFF
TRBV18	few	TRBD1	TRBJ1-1	TGTGCCAGCTCACGTACCGGGACAGGGTCTGGGTTCACTGAAGCTTTCTTT	CASSRTGTGSGFTEAFF
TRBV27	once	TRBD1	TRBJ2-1	TGTGCCAGCAGTTTATCGAACCAGGGGGCCTACAATGAGCAGTTCTTC	CASSLSNQGAYNEQFF
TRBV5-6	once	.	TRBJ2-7	TGTGCCAGCAGCTTTAGTTTAAATGTCTACGAGCAGTACTTC	CASSFSLNVYEQYF
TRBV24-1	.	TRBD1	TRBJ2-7	TGTGCCACCAGTCAGGGGGAGTTCTACGAGCAGTACTTC	CATSQGEFYEQYF
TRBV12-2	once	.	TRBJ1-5	TGTGCAAGTCGCCGACCACAGCTGGGGGGTGGAAATCAGCCCCAGCATTTT	CASRRPQLGGGNQPQHF
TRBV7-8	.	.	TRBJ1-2	TGTGCCAGCAGCTCCGACAGGATGGCTGGCTACACCTTC	CASSSDRMAGYTF
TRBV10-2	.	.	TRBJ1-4	TGCGCCAGCTCCAGAACCGGGGGTAATGAAAAACTGTTTTTT	CASSRTGGNEKLFF
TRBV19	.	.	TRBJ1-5	TGTGCCAGTAGTATACCTTTGAGCAATCAGCCCCAGCATTTT	CASSIPLSNQPQHF
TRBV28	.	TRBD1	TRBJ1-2	TGTGCCAGCCTAGAACAGGGGTGGGATGGCTACACCTTC	CASLEQGWDGYTF
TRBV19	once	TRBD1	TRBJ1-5	TGTGCCAGTAGTCCCTCCGGGACAGGGTATTGGCCCCAGCATTTT	CASSPSGTGYWPQHF
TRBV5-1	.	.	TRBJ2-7	TGCGCCAGCAGCTTGGCTGCACAGATTTACGAGCAGTACTTC	CASSLAAQIYEQYF
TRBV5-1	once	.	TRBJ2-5	TGCGCCAGCAGCGGCGGGACAGAGATATGGGAGACCCAGTACTTC	CASSGGTEIWETQYF
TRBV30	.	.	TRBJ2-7	TGTGCCTGGAGCGCCGGCGAGGTTGTCGGCGAGCAGTACTTC	CAWSAGEVVGEQYF
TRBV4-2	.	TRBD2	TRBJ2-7	TGTGCCAGCAGCCAAGGGTCGGGGGGCTCCTACGAGCAGTACTTC	CASSQGSGGSYEQYF
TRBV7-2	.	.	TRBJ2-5	TGTGCCAGCAGCCTTCAAGAGACCCAGTACTTC	CASSLQETQYF
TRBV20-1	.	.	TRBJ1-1	TGCAGTGCGTCGGTGAACACTGAAGCTTTCTTT	CSASVNTEAFF
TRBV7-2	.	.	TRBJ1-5	TGTGCCAGCAGCTTAGGGGCAGGGAATAGCAATCAGCCCCAGCATTTT	CASSLGAGNSNQPQHF
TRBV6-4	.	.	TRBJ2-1	TGTGCCAGCGCAGAAAGGGAGTACAATTTGGGTGAGCAGTTCTTC	CASAEREYNLGEQFF
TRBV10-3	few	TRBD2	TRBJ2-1	TGTGCCATCAGTGAACCTCACTTTAGCGGGGGGGCCTACAATGAGCAGTTCTTC	CAISEPHFSGGAYNEQFF
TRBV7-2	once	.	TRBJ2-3	TGTGCCAGCAGCTTTGGCGCGCCAGGGGGGGATACGCAGTATTTT	CASSFGAPGGDTQYF
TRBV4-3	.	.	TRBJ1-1	TGCGCCAGCAGCCAAGTGGTGTCCGATGCTCCGCTCGGGTCTTTCTTT	CASSQVVSDAPLGSFF
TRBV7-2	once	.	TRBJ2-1	TGTGCCAGCAGCTTATCCCAGGCCTCCTACAATGAGCAGTTCTTC	CASSLSQASYNEQFF
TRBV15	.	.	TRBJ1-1	TGTGCCACCAGCAGAGATCGGAGTTTGGGGAACACTGAAGCTTTCTTT	CATSRDRSLGNTEAFF
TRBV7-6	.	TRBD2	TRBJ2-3	TGTGCCAGCAGCTTAAGCGGGGGGGACACAGATACGCAGTATTTT	CASSLSGGDTDTQYF
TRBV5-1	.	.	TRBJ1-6	TGCGCCAGCAGCTTGGAGGCCGCGTCAGGGAATTCACCCCTCCACTTT	CASSLEAASGNSPLHF
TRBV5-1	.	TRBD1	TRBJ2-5	TGCGCCAGCAGCCAGACAGGGACAGAGACCCAGTACTTC	CASSQTGTETQYF
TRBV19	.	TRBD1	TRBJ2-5	TGTGCCAGTAGTTCCGACAGGGAAGAGACCCAGTACTTC	CASSSDREETQYF
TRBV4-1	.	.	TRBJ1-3	TGCGCCAGCAGCCAAGAGGTACAGGCTCTTATCTCTGGAAACACCATATATTTT	CASSQEVQALISGNTIYF
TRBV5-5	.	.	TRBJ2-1	TGTGCCAGCAGCTTGGTGGCTTACAATGAGCAGTTCTTC	CASSLVAYNEQFF
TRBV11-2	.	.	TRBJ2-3	TGTGCCAGCAGCTCGTACAGGGCGGGCACAGATACGCAGTATTTT	CASSSYRAGTDTQYF
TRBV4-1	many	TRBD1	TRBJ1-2	TGCGCCAGCAGAAATCCAGGGGGCTATGGCTACACCTTC	CASRNPGGYGYTF
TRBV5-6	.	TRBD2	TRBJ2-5	TGTGCCAGCAGCCCCCTGACTAGCGGGGTAGGGGAGACCCAGTACTTC	CASSPLTSGVGETQYF
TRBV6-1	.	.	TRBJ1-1	TGTGCCAGCAGTGATTGGACAGCGGCTTTCTTT	CASSDWTAAFF
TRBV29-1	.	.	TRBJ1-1	TGCAGCGTTGACCCCAGGGTTGAAGCTTTCTTT	CSVDPRVEAFF
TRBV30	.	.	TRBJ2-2	TGTGCCTGGAGTGTACGGGGGAACACCGGGGAGCTGTTTTTT	CAWSVRGNTGELFF
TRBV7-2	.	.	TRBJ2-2	TGTGCCAGCAGCTTAAGGAGGGGTCAAAACACCGGGGAGCTGTTTTTT	CASSLRRGQNTGELFF
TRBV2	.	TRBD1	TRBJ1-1	TGTGCCAGCAGTCGACAGGGAAGGGCTGAAGCTTTCTTT	CASSRQGRAEAFF
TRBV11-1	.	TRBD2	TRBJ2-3	TGTGCCAGCAGCTTTAGCGGGGGTAGCACAGATACGCAGTATTTT	CASSFSGGSTDTQYF
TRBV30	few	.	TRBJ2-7	TGTGCCTGTAACGGGTTGAACTACGAGCAGTACTTC	CACNGLNYEQYF
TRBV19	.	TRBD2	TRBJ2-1	TGTGCCAGTAGTATAGGGGCGGGGGGTGAGCAGTTCTTC	CASSIGAGGEQFF
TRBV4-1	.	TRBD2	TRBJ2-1	TGCGCCAGCAGCCAAGATCAAACTAGCGGGGTCTTGGATGAGCAGTTCTTC	CASSQDQTSGVLDEQFF
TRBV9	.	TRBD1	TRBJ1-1	TGTGCCAGCAGCCCCCCGGGACAGGGTGGGAGAACTTTCTTT	CASSPPGQGGRTFF
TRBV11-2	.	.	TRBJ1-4	TGTGCCAGCAGCTTCGGGAGGGGGGCAGGAAAACTGTTTTTT	CASSFGRGAGKLFF
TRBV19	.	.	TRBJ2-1	TGTGCCAGTAGTATGGGTTGGCAGGCCTACTCCTACAATGAGCAGTTCTTC	CASSMGWQAYSYNEQFF